The entry below describes one T cell receptor (beta chain). Antigen specificity is unknown. This sample was included in a study of T cell clones after liver transplantation. As for the study in general: Post-transplant blood was tracked for graft-donor-reactive T cell clones identified in a pre-transplant mixed lymphocyte reaction. HCV positivity affected three of eight recipients; the rest lacked autoimmune or viral indications. The study's findings and limits: In two subjects, few donor cells limited the measurable donor-reactive repertoire. Post-transplant, graft-donor-reactive CD4 TCRbeta sequences in blood dropped significantly in most of the 8 subjects.

V shed 0 bases and J shed 5 bases, with 7 bases lying between them. In germline, CDR1 is MGHRA, CDR2 YSYEKL. The CDR3 is made up of 13 amino acids. The table came from immunoSEQ multiplex PCR; TCRdb's copy has only in-frame clones and leaves some out. The table has 75,000 to 85,000 clones, around 78% seen once; the top ten hold roughly 2.8%. The chain combines TRBV4-1 with TRBJ1-1; D unclear. The TCR sequence derives from a human patient who received a liver transplant. Some T cells may be transferred from the graft donor. The sample consisted of CD4+ T cells from blood, taken at the 22-month timepoint. The CDR3 nucleotides are TGCGCCAGCAGCCAAGATCGCGGGACTGAAGCTTTCTTT. It yields the protein CASSQDRGTEAFF.